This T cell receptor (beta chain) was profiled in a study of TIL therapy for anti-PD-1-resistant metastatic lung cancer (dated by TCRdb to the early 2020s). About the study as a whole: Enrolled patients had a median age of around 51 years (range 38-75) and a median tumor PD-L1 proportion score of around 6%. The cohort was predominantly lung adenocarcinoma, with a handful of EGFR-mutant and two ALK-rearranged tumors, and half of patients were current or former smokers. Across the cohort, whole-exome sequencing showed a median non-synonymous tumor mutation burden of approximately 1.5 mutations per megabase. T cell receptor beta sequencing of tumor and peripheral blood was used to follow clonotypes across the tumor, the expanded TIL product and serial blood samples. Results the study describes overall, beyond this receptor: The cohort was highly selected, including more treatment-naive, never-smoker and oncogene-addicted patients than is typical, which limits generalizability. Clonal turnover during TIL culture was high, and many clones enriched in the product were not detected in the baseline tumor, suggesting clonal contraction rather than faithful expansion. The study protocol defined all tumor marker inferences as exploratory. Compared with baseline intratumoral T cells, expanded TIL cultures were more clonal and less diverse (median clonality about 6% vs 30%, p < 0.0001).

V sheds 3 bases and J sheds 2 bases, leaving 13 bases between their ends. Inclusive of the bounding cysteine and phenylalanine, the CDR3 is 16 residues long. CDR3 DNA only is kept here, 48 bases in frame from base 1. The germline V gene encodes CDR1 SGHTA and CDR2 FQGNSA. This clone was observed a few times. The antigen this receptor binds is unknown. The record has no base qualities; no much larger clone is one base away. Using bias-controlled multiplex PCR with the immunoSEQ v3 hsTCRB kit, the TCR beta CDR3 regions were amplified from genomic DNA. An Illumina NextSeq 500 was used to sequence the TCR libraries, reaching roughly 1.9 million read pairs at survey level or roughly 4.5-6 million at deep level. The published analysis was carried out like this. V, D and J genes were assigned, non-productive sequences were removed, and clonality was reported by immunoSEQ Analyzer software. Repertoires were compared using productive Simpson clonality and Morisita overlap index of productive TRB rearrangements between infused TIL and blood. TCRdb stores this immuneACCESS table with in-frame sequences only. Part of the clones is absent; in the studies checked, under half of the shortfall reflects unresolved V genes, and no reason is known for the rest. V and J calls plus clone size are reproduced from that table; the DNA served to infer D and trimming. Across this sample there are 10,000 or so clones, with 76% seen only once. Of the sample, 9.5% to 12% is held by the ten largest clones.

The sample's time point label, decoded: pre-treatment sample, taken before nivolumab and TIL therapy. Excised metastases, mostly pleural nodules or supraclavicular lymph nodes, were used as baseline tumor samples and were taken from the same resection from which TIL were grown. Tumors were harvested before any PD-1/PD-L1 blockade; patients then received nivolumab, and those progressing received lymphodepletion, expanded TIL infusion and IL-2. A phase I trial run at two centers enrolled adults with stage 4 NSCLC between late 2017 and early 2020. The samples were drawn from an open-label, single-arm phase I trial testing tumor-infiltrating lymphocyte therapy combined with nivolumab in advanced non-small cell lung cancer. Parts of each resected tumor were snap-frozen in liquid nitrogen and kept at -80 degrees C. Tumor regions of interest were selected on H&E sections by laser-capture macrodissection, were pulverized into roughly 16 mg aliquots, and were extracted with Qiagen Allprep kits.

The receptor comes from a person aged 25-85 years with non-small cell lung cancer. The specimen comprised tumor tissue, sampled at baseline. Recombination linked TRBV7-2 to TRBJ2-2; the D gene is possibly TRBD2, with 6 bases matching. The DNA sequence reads TGTGCCAGCAGCTTCTATGGAGGGAGAAACACCGGGGAGCTGTTTTTT. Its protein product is CASSFYGGRNTGELFF.